Below, one T cell receptor (beta chain) is given with its context. Its antigen is not known. Germline V gives CDR1 LNHNV, CDR2 YYDKDF (reference sequence). Trimming shortened V by 1 base and J by 5 bases, and 17 bases separated the two germline ends. The CDR3 has 17 residues. MiXCR, run by TCRdb on the 5' RACE reads, gives a single entry per CDR3 protein. Of hundreds of thousands of distinct CDR3 sequences listed, roughly 15% are singletons. This sample is drawn from a study of T-cell memory formation after mild COVID-19. In the study overall: Largely, TCR clusters stayed within a single donor. Whole-study results and caveats: In second-wave clones peaking day 37, SARS-CoV-2 specificity remained unconfirmed.

J is TRBJ2-2 and V is TRBV15; the D gene is possibly TRBD2 (7 bases). The source material was PBMCs or a T cell subset sorted from them (not recorded which). This clonotype was sampled from a man aged 18 to 35 who had mild COVID-19 (a few samples of this study predate the infection). Cell type and time point are not known. The CDR3 protein is CATSRAVVGGRTGELFF. DNA for the CDR3: TGTGCCACCAGCAGAGCTGTGGTCGGGGGGCGAACCGGGGAGCTGTTTTTT.